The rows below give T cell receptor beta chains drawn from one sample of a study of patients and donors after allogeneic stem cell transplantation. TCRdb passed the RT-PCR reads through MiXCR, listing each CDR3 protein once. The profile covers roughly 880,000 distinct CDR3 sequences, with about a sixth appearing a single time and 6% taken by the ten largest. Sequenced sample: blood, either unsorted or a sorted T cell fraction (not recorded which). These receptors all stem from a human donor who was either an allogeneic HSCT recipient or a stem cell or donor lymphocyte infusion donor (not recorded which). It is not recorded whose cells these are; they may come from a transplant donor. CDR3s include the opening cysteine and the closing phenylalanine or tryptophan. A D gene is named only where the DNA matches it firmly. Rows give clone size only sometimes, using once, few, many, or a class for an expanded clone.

TGTGCCAGCATGCCGGACAGGGGGTCTGGGGCCAACGTCCTGACTTTC	CASMPDRGSGANVLTF	few	16	TRBD1	TRBV11-2	TRBJ2-6
TGTGCCAGCAGTGAATTGGTACTAGCGGGGACTTGGGCCAACGTCCTGACTTTC	CASSELVLAGTWANVLTF	NA	18	TRBD2	TRBV2	TRBJ2-6
TGTGCCAGCAGCCTTCGGACAGGGATTGGTTTGCATGAAGCTTTCTTT	CASSLRTGIGLHEAFF	few	16	TRBD1	TRBV5-5	TRBJ1-1
TGTGCCAGCAGTGCCCTGACTAGCGGGGGTCCCACAGATACGCAGTATTTT	CASSALTSGGPTDTQYF	NA	17	TRBD2	TRBV6-1	TRBJ2-3
TGTGCCACCCAGGGAATTCGCACTGAAGCTTTCTTT	CATQGIRTEAFF	NA	12	NA	TRBV24-1	TRBJ1-1
TGTGCCAGCAGTTTAGAAACGGGCACAGATACGCAGTATTTT	CASSLETGTDTQYF	many	14	NA	TRBV5-1	TRBJ2-3
TGCAGCGTGCCGGACCGCGGACGGGGCTACACCTTC	CSVPDRGRGYTF	NA	12	NA	TRBV29-1	TRBJ1-2
TGTGCCAGCACCGCCTCCAGGAATGAGCAGTTCTTC	CASTASRNEQFF	NA	12	NA	TRBV2	TRBJ2-1
TGCAGTGCTAGATCTCGGGGGGGGGAGACCCAGTACTTC	CSARSRGGETQYF	NA	13	TRBD2	TRBV20-1	TRBJ2-5
TGTGCCAGCAGCGCCGGGACTAGCGATTCCTACGAGCAGTACTTC	CASSAGTSDSYEQYF	many	15	TRBD2	TRBV9	TRBJ2-7
TGTGCCTGGAGTTTAGGGCGAGGGAACACTGAAGCTTTCTTT	CAWSLGRGNTEAFF	few	14	NA	TRBV30	TRBJ1-1
TGCAGTGCTTATAGCGGGAGTACCCCCTACGAGCAGTACTTC	CSAYSGSTPYEQYF	NA	14	TRBD2	TRBV20-1	TRBJ2-7
TGTGCCTGGAGGGGGAGAGGGGAGCTGTTTTTT	CAWRGRGELFF	NA	11	NA	TRBV30	TRBJ2-2
TGTGCCAGCAGTCCCGGCCCGGGGGGGATCTTTAATAATTCACCCCTCCACTTT	CASSPGPGGIFNNSPLHF	few	18	NA	TRBV12-3/TRBV12-4	TRBJ1-6
TGTGCCAGCAGCCAAGAATGGGACCGTAACTATGGCTACACCTTC	CASSQEWDRNYGYTF	NA	15	NA	TRBV4-2	TRBJ1-2
TGCAGCGTTTCCGGGACAGAAGATGGAAACACCATATATTTT	CSVSGTEDGNTIYF	few	14	TRBD1	TRBV29-1	TRBJ1-3
TGCGCCAGCAGCCAAGTCACGACAGGGGGCCGCACAGATACGCAGTATTTT	CASSQVTTGGRTDTQYF	few	17	TRBD1	TRBV4-3	TRBJ2-3
TGCAGTGTACCCGACAGGCTTACTTCCTACGAGCAGTACTTC	CSVPDRLTSYEQYF	few	14	NA	TRBV20-1	TRBJ2-7
TGTGCCATCAGTGGTTCCGGGACAGCCTCCTACAATGAGCAGTTCTTC	CAISGSGTASYNEQFF	many	16	TRBD1	TRBV10-3	TRBJ2-1
TGTGCCAGCAGCCTGAGGACTGGTGGCACCGGGGAGCTGTTTTTT	CASSLRTGGTGELFF	many	15	NA	TRBV7-2	TRBJ2-2
TGTGCCAGCAGCTCTAGGACAGGGGAAGCGGGGAACACAGATACGCAGTATTTT	CASSSRTGEAGNTDTQYF	few	18	TRBD1	TRBV12-3/TRBV12-4	TRBJ2-3
TGCGCCAGCAGCTTGGCCCCCGACAGACACACAGATACGCAGTATTTT	CASSLAPDRHTDTQYF	NA	16	NA	TRBV5-1	TRBJ2-3
TGTGCCAGCAGCTCCCTAGGAGCCTCCTACAATGAGCAGTTCTTC	CASSSLGASYNEQFF	NA	15	NA	TRBV7-9	TRBJ2-1
TGTGCCAGCAGCCAAGAATCCACTCTTAATGAAAAACTGTTTTTT	CASSQESTLNEKLFF	once	15	NA	TRBV14	TRBJ1-4
TGCGCCAGCAGCCAAGAACTACTCGACACCGGGGAGCTGTTTTTT	CASSQELLDTGELFF	few	15	NA	TRBV4-3	TRBJ2-2
TGTGCCAGCAGTTTTCGTTCATCCAATCAGCCCCAGCATTTT	CASSFRSSNQPQHF	once	14	NA	TRBV12-3/TRBV12-4	TRBJ1-5
TGTGCCAGCAGTTTATCGTTTTGGTCGAGTGAGCAGTTCTTC	CASSLSFWSSEQFF	few	14	NA	TRBV27	TRBJ2-1
TGCGCCAGCAGCTTGGTTCGTGGGGAAATGTACGAGCAGTACTTC	CASSLVRGEMYEQYF	NA	15	NA	TRBV5-1	TRBJ2-7
TGTGCCAGCAAAGACAGTTGGGGCTATGGCTACACCTTC	CASKDSWGYGYTF	few	13	NA	TRBV6-1	TRBJ1-2
TGTGCCAGCAGGGTATCCAGGGGTACTGAAGCTTTCTTT	CASRVSRGTEAFF	NA	13	NA	TRBV25-1	TRBJ1-1
TGTGCCAGCAGCCAAGGGGGGATCAACGAGCAGTACTTC	CASSQGGINEQYF	NA	13	NA	TRBV4-2	TRBJ2-7
TGTGCCACCAGTATCAGGACTAGCGGGGGGAATGAGCAGTTCTTC	CATSIRTSGGNEQFF	few	15	TRBD2	TRBV24-1	TRBJ2-1
TGTGCCACCAGTGATGGCCGCTTTTATAGCAATCAGCCCCAGCATTTT	CATSDGRFYSNQPQHF	few	16	NA	TRBV24-1	TRBJ1-5
TGCGCCAGCAAGACGGAGGGGTCCCCTGAAGCTTTCTTT	CASKTEGSPEAFF	few	13	NA	TRBV5-1	TRBJ1-1
TGTGCCACCAGTGATCTAGCGGGACGCCACAATGAGCAGTTCTTC	CATSDLAGRHNEQFF	NA	15	TRBD2	TRBV24-1	TRBJ2-1
TGCGCCAGCACAATAGCAGGACCGCAAGACGATGAGCAGTTCTTC	CASTIAGPQDDEQFF	few	15	NA	TRBV5-1	TRBJ2-1
TGTGCCAGCAGCAAAGCGCGGGGACTAGCGGAGGGGTCCTACAATGAGCAGTTCTTC	CASSKARGLAEGSYNEQFF	NA	19	NA	TRBV21-1	TRBJ2-1
TGTGCCAGCAGTCTCCCGGGACGAGGCACTGAAGCTTTCTTT	CASSLPGRGTEAFF	many	14	NA	TRBV12-3/TRBV12-4	TRBJ1-1
TGTGCCAGCAGCTTTTCAGGGGGCCCGGGGGAGCAGTACTTC	CASSFSGGPGEQYF	NA	14	TRBD1	TRBV7-2	TRBJ2-7
TGCGCCAGACCCCCGGACAGGGAGGCCTACGAGCAGTACTTC	CARPPDREAYEQYF	NA	14	TRBD1	TRBV5-1	TRBJ2-7
TGTGCCAGCAGTACTCGGACAGGGGGCAACTATGGCTACACCTTC	CASSTRTGGNYGYTF	NA	15	TRBD1	TRBV6-5	TRBJ1-2
TGTGCCTCCCGAGAGACAGGGGGCACCACCGGGGAGCTGTTTTTT	CASRETGGTTGELFF	NA	15	TRBD1	TRBV2	TRBJ2-2
TGTGCCAGCAACCAACTAGCGGGGGTCACAGATACGCAGTATTTT	CASNQLAGVTDTQYF	NA	15	TRBD2	TRBV27	TRBJ2-3
TGCAGTGCTAGGAGAGTCAGCACAGATACGCAGTATTTT	CSARRVSTDTQYF	once	13	NA	TRBV20-1	TRBJ2-3
TGTGCCAGCAGCTTAGTTGTGGGCTACGAGCAGTACTTC	CASSLVVGYEQYF	NA	13	NA	TRBV7-6	TRBJ2-7